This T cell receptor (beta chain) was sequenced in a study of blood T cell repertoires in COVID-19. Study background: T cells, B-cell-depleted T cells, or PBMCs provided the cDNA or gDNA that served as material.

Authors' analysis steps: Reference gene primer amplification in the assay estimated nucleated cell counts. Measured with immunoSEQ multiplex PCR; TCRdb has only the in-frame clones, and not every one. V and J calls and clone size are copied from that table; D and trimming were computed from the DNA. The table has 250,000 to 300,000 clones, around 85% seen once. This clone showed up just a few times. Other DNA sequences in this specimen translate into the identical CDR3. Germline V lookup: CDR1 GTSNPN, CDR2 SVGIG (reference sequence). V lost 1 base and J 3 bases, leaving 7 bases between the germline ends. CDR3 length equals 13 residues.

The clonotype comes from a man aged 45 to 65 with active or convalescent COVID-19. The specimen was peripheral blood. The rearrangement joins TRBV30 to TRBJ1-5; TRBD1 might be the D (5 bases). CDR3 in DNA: TGTGCCTGGAGTGGACAGAACAATCAGCCCCAGCATTTT. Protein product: CAWSGQNNQPQHF.